The 4 T cell receptor beta chains presented below share a single source sample, sequenced in a study of naive and memory T cell subsets. Study outcomes and limitations: Possibly reflecting memory cells re-expressing CD45RA, a few larger clonotypes occurred in naive repertoires, especially CD8.

The antigens these receptors bind are not known. Two oligonucleotides, mixed equimolar, formed the beta constant-region primer covering TRBC1 and TRBC2. The ligated cDNA underwent four PCR rounds using SP2 and nested alpha and beta constant-region primers. A single record per CDR3 protein comes from TCRdb applying MiXCR to the UMI-ligation and nested PCR reads. The sample carries 140,000 to 150,000 distinct CDR3 sequences, 22% recorded once. Sequences were obtained from naive CD4+ T cells from blood. The source is a human donor in good health.

This chain connects TRBV5-6 to TRBJ2-1; 8 nucleotides line up with TRBD1. The germline V gene has CDR1 SGHDT and CDR2 YYEEEE. The CDR3 contains 15 residues. V gave up 0 bases and J gave up 6 bases; unmatched junction bases: 5. This CDR3 reads CASSLVDRVRNEQFF. The CDR3 bases are TGTGCCAGCAGCTTGGTGGACAGGGTGCGCAATGAGCAGTTCTTC.

This clonotype was observed a handful of times. The chain uses TRBV12-3 or TRBV12-4 and TRBJ1-2; a weak D match, TRBD1 (6 bases). The CDR3 spans 14 residues. Trimming removed 1 base from V and 6 bases from J, with 12 bases in between. Written as DNA, the CDR3 is TGTGCCAGCAGTTTAGGGCAGGGGAATGATGGCTACACCTTC. Its translation is CASSLGQGNDGYTF.

There are many counts of this clonotype. The V call is TRBV7-2, the J call TRBJ2-3; D not resolved. This CDR3 region has 12 residues. Germline V CDR1 and CDR2: SGHTA, FQGNSA. V lost 5 bases to trimming and J lost 2 bases, with 5 bases between them. The CDR3 region has the DNA TGTGCCAGCAGCCGATACACAGATACGCAGTATTTT. It codes for CASSRYTDTQYF.

V usage is TRBV18 and J usage is TRBJ1-5; D gene uncertain. The CDR3 totals 14 residues. Germline CDR1 KGHSH, CDR2 LQKENI. Trimming shortened V by 3 bases and J by 3 bases, and 9 bases separated the two germline ends. The CDR3 DNA reads as TGTGCCAGCTCACCCGAGAGTATCAATCAGCCCCAGCATTTT. Residues: CASSPESINQPQHF.